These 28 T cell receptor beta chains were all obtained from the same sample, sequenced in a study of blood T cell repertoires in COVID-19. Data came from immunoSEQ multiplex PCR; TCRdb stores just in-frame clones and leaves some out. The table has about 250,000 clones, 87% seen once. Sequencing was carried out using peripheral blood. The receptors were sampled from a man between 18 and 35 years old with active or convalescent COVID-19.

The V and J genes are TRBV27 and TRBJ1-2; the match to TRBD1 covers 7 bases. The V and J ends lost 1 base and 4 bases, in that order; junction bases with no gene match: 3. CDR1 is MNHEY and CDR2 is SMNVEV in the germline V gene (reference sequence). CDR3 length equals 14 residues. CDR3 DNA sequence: TGTGCCAGCAGTTTATACAGGGGCGGCTATGGCTACACCTTC. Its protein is CASSLYRGGYGYTF.

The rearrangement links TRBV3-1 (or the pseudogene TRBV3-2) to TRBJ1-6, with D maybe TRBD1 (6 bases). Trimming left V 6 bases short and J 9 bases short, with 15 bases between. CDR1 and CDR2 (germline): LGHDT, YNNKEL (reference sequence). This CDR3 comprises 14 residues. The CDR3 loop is CASRFGQGGSPLHF. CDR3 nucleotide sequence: TGTGCCAGCAGGTTTGGACAAGGGGGTTCACCCCTCCACTTT.

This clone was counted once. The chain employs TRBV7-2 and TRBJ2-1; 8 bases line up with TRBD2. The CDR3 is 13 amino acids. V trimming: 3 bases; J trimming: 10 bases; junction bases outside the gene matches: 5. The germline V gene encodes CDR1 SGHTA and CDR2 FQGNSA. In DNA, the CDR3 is TGTGCCAGCAGCTTCACTAGCGGCCCAGAGCAGTTCTTC. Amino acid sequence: CASSFTSGPEQFF.

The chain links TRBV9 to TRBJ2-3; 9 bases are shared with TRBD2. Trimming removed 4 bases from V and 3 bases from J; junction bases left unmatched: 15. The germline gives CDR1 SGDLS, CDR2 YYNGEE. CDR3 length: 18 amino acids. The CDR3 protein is CASSPRGGGGALTDTQYF. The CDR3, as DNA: TGTGCCAGCAGCCCCAGAGGGGGCGGGGGGGCCCTGACAGATACGCAGTATTTT.

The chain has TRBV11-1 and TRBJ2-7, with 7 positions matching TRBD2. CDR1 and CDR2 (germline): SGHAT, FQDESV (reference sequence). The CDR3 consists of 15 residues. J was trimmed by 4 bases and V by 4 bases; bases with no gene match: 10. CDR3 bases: TGTGCCAGCAGCTCTCCACCGGGAGGAGGATACGAGCAGTACTTC. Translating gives CASSSPPGGGYEQYF.

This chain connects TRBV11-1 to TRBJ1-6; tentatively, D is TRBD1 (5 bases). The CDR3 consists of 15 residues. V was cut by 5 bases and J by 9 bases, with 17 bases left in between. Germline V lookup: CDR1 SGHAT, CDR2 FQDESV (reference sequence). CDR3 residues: CASSLGEEWSSPLHF. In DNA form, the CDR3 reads TGTGCCAGCAGCCTGGGGGAGGAGTGGAGTTCACCCCTCCACTTT.

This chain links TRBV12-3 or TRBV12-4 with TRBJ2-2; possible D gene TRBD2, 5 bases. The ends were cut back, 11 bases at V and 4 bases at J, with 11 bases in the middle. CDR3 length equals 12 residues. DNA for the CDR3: TGTGCCCTTAAGGCGGGCACCGGGGAGCTGTTTTTT. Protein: CALKAGTGELFF.

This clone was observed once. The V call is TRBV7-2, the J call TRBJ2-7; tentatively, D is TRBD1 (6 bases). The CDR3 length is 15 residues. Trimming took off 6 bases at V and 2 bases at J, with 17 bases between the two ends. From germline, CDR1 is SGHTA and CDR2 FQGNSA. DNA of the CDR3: TGTGCCAGCAGACGACAAAGGGGGTCCACCTACGAGCAGTACTTC. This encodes CASRRQRGSTYEQYF.

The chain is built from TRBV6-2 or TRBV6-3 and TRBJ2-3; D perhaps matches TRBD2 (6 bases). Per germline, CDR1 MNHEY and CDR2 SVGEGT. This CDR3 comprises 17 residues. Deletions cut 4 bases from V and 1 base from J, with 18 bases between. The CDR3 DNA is TGTGCCAGCAGTTCGACTCGGGAGCGCCTGGGCACAGATACGCAGTATTTT. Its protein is CASSSTRERLGTDTQYF.

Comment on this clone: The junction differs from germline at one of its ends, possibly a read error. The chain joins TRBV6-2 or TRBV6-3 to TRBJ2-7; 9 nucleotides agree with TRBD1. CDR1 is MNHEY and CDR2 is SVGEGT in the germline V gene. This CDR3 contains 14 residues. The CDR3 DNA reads TGTGCCAGCAGCTCCACAGGGGGCTCCAACGAGCAGTACTTC. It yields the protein CASSSTGGSNEQYF.

The CDR3 DNA reads as TGTGCCACCCGTCTCCAGCAGAGAGGGAATTCACCCCTCCACTTT. Its translation: CATRLQQRGNSPLHF. The rearrangement links TRBV27 to TRBJ1-6; D call uncertain. This CDR3 has 15 residues. Germline CDR1 and CDR2: MNHEY and SMNVEV (reference sequence). The V and J ends lost 10 bases and 7 bases respectively, with 20 bases between them.

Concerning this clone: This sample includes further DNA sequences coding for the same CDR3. The DNA of the CDR3 is TGTGCCAGCAGCTTAGTGGGACAGGGGGGAGAAAAACTGTTTTTT. Protein product: CASSLVGQGGEKLFF. The chain links TRBV7-2 to TRBJ1-4, with TRBD1 matching over 11 bases. The CDR3 is 15 residues long. Germline V gene sequence: CDR1 SGHTA, CDR2 FQGNSA. J gave up 8 bases and V 1 base, and 3 bases lay outside the gene matches.

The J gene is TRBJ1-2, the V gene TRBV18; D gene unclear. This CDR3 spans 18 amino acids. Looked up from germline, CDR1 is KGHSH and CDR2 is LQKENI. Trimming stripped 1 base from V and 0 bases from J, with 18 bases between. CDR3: CASSPRGQPAGPNYGYTF. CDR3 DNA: TGTGCCAGCTCACCACGCGGTCAGCCCGCGGGCCCTAACTATGGCTACACCTTC. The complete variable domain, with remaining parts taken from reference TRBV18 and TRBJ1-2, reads NAGVMQNPRHLVRRRGQEARLRCSPMKGHSHVYWYRQLPEEGLKFMVYLQKENIIDESGMPKERFSAEFPKEGPSILRIQQVVRGDSAAYFCASSPRGQPAGPNYGYTFGSGTRLTVV.

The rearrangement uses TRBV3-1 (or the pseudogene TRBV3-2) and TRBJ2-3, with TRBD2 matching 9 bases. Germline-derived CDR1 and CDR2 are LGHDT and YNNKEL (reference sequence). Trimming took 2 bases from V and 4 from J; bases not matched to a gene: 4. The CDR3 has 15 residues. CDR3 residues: CASSQRREGSDTQYF. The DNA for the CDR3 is TGTGCCAGCAGCCAACGGCGGGAGGGGTCAGATACGCAGTATTTT.

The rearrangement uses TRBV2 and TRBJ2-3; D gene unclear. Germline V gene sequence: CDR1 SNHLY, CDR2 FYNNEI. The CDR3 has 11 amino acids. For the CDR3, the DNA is TGTGCTCTATCTAGCACAGATACGCAGTATTTT. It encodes CALSSTDTQYF.

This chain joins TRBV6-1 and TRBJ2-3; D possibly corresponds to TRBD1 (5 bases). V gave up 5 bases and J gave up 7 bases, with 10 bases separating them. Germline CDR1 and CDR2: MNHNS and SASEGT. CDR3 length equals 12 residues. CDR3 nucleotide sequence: TGTGCCAGCAGTCCCGACAGTAATACGCAGTATTTT. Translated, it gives CASSPDSNTQYF.

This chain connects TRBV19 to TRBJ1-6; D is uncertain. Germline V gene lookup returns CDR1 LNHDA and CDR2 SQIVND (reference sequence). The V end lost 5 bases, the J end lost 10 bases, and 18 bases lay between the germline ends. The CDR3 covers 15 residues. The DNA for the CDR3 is TGTGCCAGTAGTGAAATCGGGAGGAGGAAGTCACCCCTCCACTTT. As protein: CASSEIGRRKSPLHF.

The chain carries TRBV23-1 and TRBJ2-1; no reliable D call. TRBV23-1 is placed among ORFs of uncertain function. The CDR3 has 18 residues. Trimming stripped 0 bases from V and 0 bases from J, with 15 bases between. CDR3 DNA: TGCGCCAGCAGTCAATCTGCCCGTACTACCCCCTCCTACAATGAGCAGTTCTTC. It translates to CASSQSARTTPSYNEQFF.

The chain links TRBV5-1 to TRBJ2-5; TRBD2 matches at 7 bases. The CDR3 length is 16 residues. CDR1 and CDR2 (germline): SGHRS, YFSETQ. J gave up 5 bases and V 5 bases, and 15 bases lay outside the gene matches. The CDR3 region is CASSRGGSGGSETQYF. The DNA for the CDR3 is TGCGCCAGCAGTCGGGGCGGGAGTGGCGGTAGCGAGACCCAGTACTTC.

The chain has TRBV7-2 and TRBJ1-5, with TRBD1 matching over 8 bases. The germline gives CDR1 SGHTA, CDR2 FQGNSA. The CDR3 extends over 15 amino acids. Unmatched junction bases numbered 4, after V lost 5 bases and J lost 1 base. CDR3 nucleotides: TGTGCCAGCAGCCCACAGGGGGTGAGCAATCAGCCCCAGCATTTT. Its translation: CASSPQGVSNQPQHF.

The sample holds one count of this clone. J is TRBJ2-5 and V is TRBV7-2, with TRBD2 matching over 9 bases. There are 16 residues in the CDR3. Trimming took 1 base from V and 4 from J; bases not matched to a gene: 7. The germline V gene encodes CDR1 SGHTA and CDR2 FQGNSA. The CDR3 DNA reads TGTGCCAGCAGCTTAGGTATTAGCGGGAGCTCAGAGACCCAGTACTTC. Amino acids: CASSLGISGSSETQYF.

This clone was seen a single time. This CDR3 reads CASSASGTDNSPLHF. For the CDR3, the DNA is TGTGCCAGCAGCGCTTCCGGGACAGATAATTCACCCCTCCACTTT. The V and J genes are TRBV7-3 and TRBJ1-6, with 7 nucleotides matching TRBD1. CDR1 and CDR2 from the germline V gene are SGHTA and FQGTGA. V shed 5 bases, J shed 5 bases, and the junction held 6 bases outside the gene matches. CDR3 length: 15 amino acids. Using reference TRBV7-3 and TRBJ1-6 for the parts outside the CDR3, the full variable domain is GAGVSQTPSNKVTEKGKYVELRCDPISGHTALYWYRQSLGQGPEFLIYFQGTGAADDSGLPNDRFFAVRPEGSVSTLKIQRTERGDSAVYLCASSASGTDNSPLHFGNGTRLTVT.

The CDR3 reads CASSIRHPPRDTIYF. The CDR3 DNA reads TGTGCCAGTAGTATTAGACATCCCCCGAGGGACACCATATATTTT. V and J are TRBV19 and TRBJ1-3; the D is unclear. The CDR3 contains 15 residues. The germline CDR1 and CDR2 sequences are LNHDA and SQIVND (reference sequence). Trimming shortened V by 3 bases and J by 8 bases, and 17 bases separated the two germline ends.

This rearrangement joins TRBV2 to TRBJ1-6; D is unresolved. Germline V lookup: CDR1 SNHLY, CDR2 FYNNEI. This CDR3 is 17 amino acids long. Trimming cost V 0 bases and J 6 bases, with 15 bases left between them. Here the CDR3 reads CASSEALQEVINSPLHF. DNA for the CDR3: TGTGCCAGCAGTGAAGCGCTTCAAGAGGTCATTAATTCACCCCTCCACTTT.

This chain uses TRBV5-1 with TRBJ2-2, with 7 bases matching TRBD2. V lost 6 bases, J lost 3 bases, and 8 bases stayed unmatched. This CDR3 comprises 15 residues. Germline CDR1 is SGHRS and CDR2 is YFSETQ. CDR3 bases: TGCGCCAGCATTGGCGGCGGGAGTGACACCGGGGAGCTGTTTTTT. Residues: CASIGGGSDTGELFF.

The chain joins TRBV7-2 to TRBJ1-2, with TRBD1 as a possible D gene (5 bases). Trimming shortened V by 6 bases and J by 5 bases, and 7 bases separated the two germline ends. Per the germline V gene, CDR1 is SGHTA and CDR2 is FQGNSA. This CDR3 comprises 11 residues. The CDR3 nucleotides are TGTGCCAGCAGGGAGGGGTATGGCTACACCTTC. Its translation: CASREGYGYTF.

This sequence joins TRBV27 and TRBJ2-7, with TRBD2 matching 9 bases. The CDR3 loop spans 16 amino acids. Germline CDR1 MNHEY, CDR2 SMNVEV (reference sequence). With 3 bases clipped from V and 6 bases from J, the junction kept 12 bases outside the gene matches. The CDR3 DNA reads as TGTGCCAGCAGTTTCCAAATAGCGGGAGCCCCATCCGAGCAGTACTTC. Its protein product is CASSFQIAGAPSEQYF.

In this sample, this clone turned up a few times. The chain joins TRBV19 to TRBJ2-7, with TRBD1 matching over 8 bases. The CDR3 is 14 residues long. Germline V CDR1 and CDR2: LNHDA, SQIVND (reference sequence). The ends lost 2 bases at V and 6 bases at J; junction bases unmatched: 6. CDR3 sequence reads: CASSITTDRVEQYF. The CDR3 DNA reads TGTGCCAGTAGTATAACGACGGACAGGGTCGAGCAGTACTTC.